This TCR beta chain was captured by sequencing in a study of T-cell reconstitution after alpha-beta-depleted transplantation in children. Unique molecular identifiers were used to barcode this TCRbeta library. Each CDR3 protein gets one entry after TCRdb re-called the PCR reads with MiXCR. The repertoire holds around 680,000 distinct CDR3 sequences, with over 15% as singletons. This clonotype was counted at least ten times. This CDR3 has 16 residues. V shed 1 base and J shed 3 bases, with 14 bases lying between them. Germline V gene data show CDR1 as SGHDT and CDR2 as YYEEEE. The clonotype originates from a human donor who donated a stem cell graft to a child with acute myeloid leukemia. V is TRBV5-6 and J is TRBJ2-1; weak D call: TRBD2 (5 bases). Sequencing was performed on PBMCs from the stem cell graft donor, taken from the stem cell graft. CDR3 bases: TGTGCCAGCAGCTTGAGGATGGTACGGGACTACAATGAGCAGTTCTTC. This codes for CASSLRMVRDYNEQFF. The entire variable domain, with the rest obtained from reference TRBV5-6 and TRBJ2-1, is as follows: DAGVTQSPTHLIKTRGQQVTLRCSPKSGHDTVSWYQQALGQGPQFIFQYYEEEERQRGNFPDRFSGHQFPNYSSELNVNALLLGDSALYLCASSLRMVRDYNEQFFGPGTRLTVL.